This TCR beta chain was found in a study of blood T cells in healthy people across ages. Study-level background: There was about one barcoded beta molecule captured by template switching per two T cells.

In the case of this clonotype: The target antigen is unknown.

General study results and limits: Per million T cells, the diversity of TCR beta decreased roughly linearly as age advanced.

A second PCR of about 6 to 12 cycles used a sample-barcoded 5' primer and a J-beta primer mix. Via MiXCR, TCRdb re-called the 5' RACE reads, giving one row per CDR3 protein. The sample includes under 2,000,000 distinct CDR3 sequences, 49% of them seen just once. Unmatched junction bases numbered 4, after V lost 3 bases and J lost 1 base. Germline values: CDR1 MGHRA, CDR2 YSYEKL. The CDR3 consists of 15 residues. This sequence joins TRBV4-1 and TRBJ2-7, with 9 bases fitting TRBD1. The source material was blood. This receptor was identified in a woman in her thirties or forties in good health. In nucleotides, the CDR3 is TGCGCCAGCAGCCACACAGGGGGCTCGTCCTACGAGCAGTACTTC. This sequence encodes CASSHTGGSSYEQYF.